These 16 T cell receptor beta chains share one sample of origin, sequenced in a study of T cells of healthy individuals. TCRdb fed the 5' RACE reads into MiXCR, producing one record per CDR3 protein. The table records tens of thousands of distinct CDR3 sequences, roughly 15% of them present only once. The receptors derive from a human donor in good health.

The chain is built from TRBV6-2 or TRBV6-3 and TRBJ2-1, with TRBD2 identical over 8 bases. This CDR3 spans 14 amino acids. Trimming cost V 6 bases and J 2 bases; bases outside gene matches: 3. Germline V gene sequence: CDR1 MNHEY, CDR2 SVGEGT. In DNA, the CDR3 is TGTGCCAGCAGCCGGGGGGGGCCCTACAATGAGCAGTTCTTC. This translates into CASSRGGPYNEQFF.

At least ten counts were recorded for this clonotype. The chain recombines TRBV12-3 or TRBV12-4 with TRBJ2-4, with 7 bases lining up with TRBD1. V gave up 6 bases and J gave up 0 bases; unmatched junction bases: 8. CDR3 length equals 16 residues. The CDR3: CASSLQGSLAKNIQYF. The CDR3 DNA reads as TGTGCCAGCAGCCTACAGGGGTCCTTAGCCAAAAACATTCAGTACTTC.

The V call is TRBV9, the J call TRBJ2-7; the D is unclear. The CDR3 loop spans 12 amino acids. V lost 2 bases to trimming and J lost 6 bases, with 9 bases between them. The germline V gene encodes CDR1 SGDLS and CDR2 YYNGEE. CDR3 sequence reads: CASSVDLGEQYF. The DNA for the CDR3 is TGTGCCAGCAGCGTCGACCTGGGCGAGCAGTACTTC.

This clonotype was seen only a few times. This chain connects TRBV25-1 to TRBJ1-6; D is unclear. Germline lookup yields CDR1 MGHDK and CDR2 SYGVNS. This CDR3 has 14 amino acids. The V gene lost 6 bases and the J gene lost 9 bases, with 15 bases spanning the gap. CDR3 bases: TGTGCCAGCAGAAGTTCGTTGGAAGGTTCACCCCTCCACTTT. Translating it yields CASRSSLEGSPLHF.

The rearrangement links TRBV7-3 to TRBJ1-4; 10 bases match TRBD1. V was clipped by 5 bases and J by 5 bases; unmatched bases: 5. The CDR3 consists of 15 residues. Looked up from germline, CDR1 is SGHTA and CDR2 is FQGTGA. CDR3 in amino acids: CASSLSGQGNEKLFF. The CDR3 DNA reads as TGTGCCAGCAGCCTATCGGGACAGGGGAATGAAAAACTGTTTTTT.

This clonotype appeared many times. This rearrangement joins TRBV27 to TRBJ2-3; 8 positions agree with TRBD1. This CDR3 region has 17 residues. CDR1 is MNHEY, CDR2 SMNVEV, per germline (reference sequence). V shed 5 bases and J 2 bases; nucleotides not matched to a gene: 12. The CDR3 here is CASSPIPLTGVTDTQYF. DNA for the CDR3: TGTGCCAGCAGTCCGATACCCTTGACAGGGGTCACAGATACGCAGTATTTT.

This clonotype showed up just a few times. The DNA of the CDR3 is TGTGCCACCAGCAGACGCAGGGGGCGCGGAGATACGCAGTATTTT. It translates to CATSRRRGRGDTQYF. The V call is TRBV15, the J call TRBJ2-3; TRBD1 aligns across 8 bases. CDR3 length: 15 amino acids. Per germline, CDR1 LNHNV and CDR2 YYDKDF (reference sequence). After removal of 2 bases from V and 5 bases from J, the junction contained 6 bases not matched to a gene.

This clonotype occurred a few times. This sequence joins TRBV2 and TRBJ1-2, with unresolved D. The V and J ends lost 3 bases and 5 bases respectively, with 10 bases between them. Per germline, CDR1 SNHLY and CDR2 FYNNEI. The CDR3 loop spans 13 amino acids. CDR3 amino acids: CASSDRGRYGYTF. The CDR3 bases are TGTGCCAGCAGTGATCGGGGTAGATATGGCTACACCTTC. Full variable domain (outside the CDR3, taken from reference TRBV2 and TRBJ1-2): EPEVTQTPSHQVTQMGQEVILRCVPISNHLYFYWYRQILGQKVEFLVSFYNNEISEKSEIFDDQFSVERPDGSNFTLKIRSTKLEDSAMYFCASSDRGRYGYTFGSGTRLTVV.

This clonotype was picked up many times. This chain connects TRBV20-1 to TRBJ1-2; 10 bases line up with TRBD1. CDR3 length: 13 residues. J was trimmed by 12 bases and V by 2 bases; bases with no gene match: 9. Germline values: CDR1 DFQATT, CDR2 SNEGSKA (reference sequence). The chain's CDR3 is CSARPGGQGWDTF. CDR3 nucleotides: TGCAGTGCTAGACCTGGGGGACAGGGGTGGGACACCTTC.

The V call is TRBV11-2, the J call TRBJ2-3, with D hard to call. The V gene's germline CDR1 is SGHAT and CDR2 FQNNGV. This CDR3 comprises 15 residues. The ends were cut back, 0 bases at V and 0 bases at J, with 7 bases in the middle. CDR3 region: CASSLEPDSTDTQYF. As DNA, the CDR3 is TGTGCCAGCAGCTTAGAACCCGATAGCACAGATACGCAGTATTTT.

This clonotype showed up just a few times. This chain links TRBV7-8 with TRBJ2-7; D assignment may be TRBD1 or TRBD2 (5 bases each). Per the germline V gene, CDR1 is SGHVS and CDR2 is FQNEAQ. This CDR3 is 15 amino acids long. Trimming pared 4 bases from V and 2 bases from J, leaving 15 bases between. The DNA for the CDR3 is TGTGCCAGCAGCTCCGTCCGGGACCCTCCCTACGAGCAGTACTTC. It encodes CASSSVRDPPYEQYF.

This clonotype has a count of ten or more. This chain links TRBV12-3 or TRBV12-4 with TRBJ2-5, with 8 bases identical to TRBD1. The V segment lost 7 bases and the J segment 5 bases; nucleotides outside the gene matches: 6. The CDR3 is 13 residues long. CDR3 in DNA: TGTGCCAGCACCCAGGGGGCATGGGAGACCCAGTACTTC. It yields the protein CASTQGAWETQYF.

This clonotype has more than one count but fewer than ten. DNA for the CDR3: TGTGCCATCAGTCAGGGTGGGGCCTTGGGTGGCGAGCAGTACTTC. Translation gives CAISQGGALGGEQYF. V is TRBV10-3 and J is TRBJ2-7; TRBD1 is a possible D gene (5 bases). Between the trimmed V and J ends, which lost 5 bases and 6 bases, there was a span of 20 bases. Germline CDR1 is ENHRY and CDR2 is SYGVKD. CDR3 size: 15 residues.

This clonotype was counted only a few times. The V gene is TRBV6-5, the J gene TRBJ2-3, with TRBD2 matching over 11 bases. With 6 bases clipped from V and 3 bases from J, the junction kept 2 bases outside the gene matches. The CDR3 has 14 amino acids. Germline CDR1 and CDR2: MNHEY and SVGAGI. The DNA of the CDR3 is TGTGCCAGCAGGGGACTAGCGGCGACAGATACGCAGTATTTT. Translating it yields CASRGLAATDTQYF.

This clonotype was recorded at least ten times. The CDR3 region has the DNA TGCAGCGTTGAACTCGGGACAGGCGGTGGTGACACTGAAGCTTTCTTT. Translation: CSVELGTGGGDTEAFF. The V call is TRBV29-1, the J call TRBJ1-1; 8 bases are a match to TRBD1. The CDR3 totals 16 residues. CDR1 SQVTM and CDR2 ANQGSEA come from the germline V gene. J was trimmed by 3 bases and V by 2 bases; bases with no gene match: 11.

The chain is built from TRBV7-2 and TRBJ2-1; 8 positions match TRBD1. Per germline, CDR1 SGHTA and CDR2 FQGNSA. The V gene end was trimmed by 8 bases and the J gene end by 3 bases; junction bases not matched to a gene: 12. This CDR3 contains 16 residues. The CDR3 region has the DNA TGTGCCAGCGGCGCAAACCCCGGGACAGGCTACAATGAGCAGTTCTTC. This translates into CASGANPGTGYNEQFF.